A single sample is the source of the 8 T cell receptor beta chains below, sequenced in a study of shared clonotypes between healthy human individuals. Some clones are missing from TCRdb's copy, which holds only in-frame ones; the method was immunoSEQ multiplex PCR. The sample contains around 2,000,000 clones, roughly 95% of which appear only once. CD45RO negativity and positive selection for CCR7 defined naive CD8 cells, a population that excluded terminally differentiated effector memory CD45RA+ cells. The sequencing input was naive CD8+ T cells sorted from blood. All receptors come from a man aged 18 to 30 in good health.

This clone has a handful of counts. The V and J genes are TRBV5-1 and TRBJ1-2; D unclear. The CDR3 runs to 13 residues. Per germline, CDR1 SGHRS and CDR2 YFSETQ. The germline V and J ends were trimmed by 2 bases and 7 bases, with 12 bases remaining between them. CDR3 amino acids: CASSFSQDSGYTF. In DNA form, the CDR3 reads TGCGCCAGCAGCTTTAGCCAGGACTCTGGCTACACCTTC.

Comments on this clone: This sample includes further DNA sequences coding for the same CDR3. The CDR3 protein is CASSLGNEQFF. The CDR3 DNA sequence: TGTGCCAGCAGCTTAGGCAATGAGCAGTTCTTC. This chain links TRBV11-2 with TRBJ2-1; D ambiguous. Germline assignment: CDR1 SGHAT and CDR2 FQNNGV. This CDR3 is 11 amino acids long. Trimming removed 1 base from V and 6 bases from J, with 1 base in between.

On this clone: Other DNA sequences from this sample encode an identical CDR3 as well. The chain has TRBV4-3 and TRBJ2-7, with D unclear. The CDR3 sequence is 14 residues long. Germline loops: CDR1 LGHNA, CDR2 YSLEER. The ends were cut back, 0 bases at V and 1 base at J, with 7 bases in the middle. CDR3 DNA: TGCGCCAGCAGCCAAGATGACGGTTCCTACGAGCAGTACTTC. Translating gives CASSQDDGSYEQYF.

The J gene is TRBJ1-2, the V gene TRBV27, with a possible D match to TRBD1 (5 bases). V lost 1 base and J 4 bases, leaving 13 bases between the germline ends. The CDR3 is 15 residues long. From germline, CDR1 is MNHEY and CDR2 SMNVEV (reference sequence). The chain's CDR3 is CASSLFSGAGYGYTF. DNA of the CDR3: TGTGCCAGCAGTTTATTTTCCGGGGCCGGCTATGGCTACACCTTC.

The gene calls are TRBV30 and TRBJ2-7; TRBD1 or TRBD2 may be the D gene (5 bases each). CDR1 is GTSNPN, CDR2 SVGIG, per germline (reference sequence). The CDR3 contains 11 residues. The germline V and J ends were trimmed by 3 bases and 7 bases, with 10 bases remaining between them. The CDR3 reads CAWRWGSEQYF. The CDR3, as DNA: TGTGCCTGGAGATGGGGGTCGGAGCAGTACTTC.

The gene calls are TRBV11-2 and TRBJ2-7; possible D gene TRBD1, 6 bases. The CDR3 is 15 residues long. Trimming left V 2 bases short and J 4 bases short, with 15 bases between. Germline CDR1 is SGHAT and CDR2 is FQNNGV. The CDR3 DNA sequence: TGTGCCAGCAGCTTATATATAGCCAGGGGTTACGAGCAGTACTTC. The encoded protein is CASSLYIARGYEQYF.

CDR3 in DNA: TGTGCCAGTAGCAGCGGGAGGATCTACGAGCAGTACTTC. This translates into CASSSGRIYEQYF. The V and J genes are TRBV19 and TRBJ2-7; 9 bases match TRBD2. Germline values: CDR1 LNHDA, CDR2 SQIVND (reference sequence). The V gene end was trimmed by 6 bases and the J gene end by 3 bases; junction bases not matched to a gene: 3. The CDR3 is 13 residues long.

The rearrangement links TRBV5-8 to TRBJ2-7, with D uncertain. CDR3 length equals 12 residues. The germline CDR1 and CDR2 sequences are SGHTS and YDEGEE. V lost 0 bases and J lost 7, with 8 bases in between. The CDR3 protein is CASSLGSTEQYF. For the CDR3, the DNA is TGTGCCAGCAGCTTGGGGTCGACTGAGCAGTACTTC.